A single TCR beta chain is shown here with its context. The germline V gene encodes CDR1 GTSNPN and CDR2 SVGIG (reference sequence). The trim removed 0 bases at V and 2 bases at J, leaving 15 bases unmatched. CDR3 length: 18 amino acids. As to treatment: about 20 received Ad26.COV2.S at low or high dose, single or two shots; several received placebo; per-sample allocation not given. The investigators took samples on day 63 after the first vaccine or placebo injection. In Boston, the donor was an adult between 18-55 years of age. The sample comes from a study of Ad26.COV2.S vaccination and SARS-CoV-2 variants. Across the study: Donor got 5x10^10 or 1x10^11 viral particles of Ad26.COV2.S.

Some clones are missing from TCRdb's copy, which holds only in-frame ones; the method was immunoSEQ multiplex PCR. Counted here are some 250,000 clones, approximately 88% occurring once; the ten biggest clones make up roughly a tenth. The source was peripheral blood, collected in a trial of Ad26.COV2.S vaccine versus placebo. The receptor's source is a person aged 18 to 65 who received the Ad26.COV2.S COVID-19 vaccine or a placebo. V usage is TRBV30 and J usage is TRBJ2-5; the match to TRBD1 covers 7 bases. CDR3: CAWSVIGSRQGQQETQYF. The CDR3 DNA reads TGTGCCTGGAGTGTAATAGGGTCCCGACAGGGCCAGCAAGAGACCCAGTACTTC.